This T cell receptor beta chain is from a study of spatial heterogeneity in lung cancer. About the study: The study observed each unique TCR and UMI combination more than ten times on average in raw reads. General study points: Among blood samples, ubiquitous expanded tumor TCRs appeared more at resection than at follow-up.

Unique molecular identifiers tagged every individual TCR cDNA molecule. MiXCR, run by TCRdb on the 5' RACE reads, gives a single entry per CDR3 protein. The table shows 75,000 to 85,000 distinct CDR3 sequences, with approximately 21% occurring only once. The CDR3 is made up of 14 amino acids. The ends lost 6 bases at V and 3 bases at J; junction bases unmatched: 7. The germline gives CDR1 MDHEN, CDR2 SYDVKM. Time point: sample taken at primary tumor resection. The sequenced material consisted of unsorted whole RNA from tumor, nontumor lung or frozen PBMC. This clonotype was seen only a few times. As yet, its antigen is unknown.

This material consisted of PBMCs, taken at surgery. The TCR was taken from a male donor with early-stage non-small cell lung cancer. The V call is TRBV28, the J call TRBJ2-7; TRBD1 aligns across 8 bases. The CDR3 spells CASSPPGQVYEQYF. As DNA, the CDR3 is TGTGCCAGCAGCCCGCCGGGACAGGTCTACGAGCAGTACTTC.